The 29 T cell receptor beta chains in this list originate from one sample, sequenced in a study of T cells in Graves' hyperthyroidism and ophthalmopathy. The source material, RNA transcripts, was used to amplify TCR beta CDR3 regions. An initial round of RT-PCR targeting the TCR CDR3 relied on the HTBI primer set. MiXCR was run by TCRdb on the multiplex PCR reads, yielding one entry per CDR3 protein. Of 300,000 to 450,000 distinct CDR3 sequences listed, approximately 15% are singletons. Sequencing was performed on blood. Receptor source: a woman aged 25 to 39 with Graves' ophthalmopathy.

This clonotype came up many times. V is TRBV19 and J is TRBJ1-1; D is unclear. This CDR3 has 13 residues. The germline gives CDR1 LNHDA, CDR2 SQIVND (reference sequence). V lost 3 bases to trimming and J lost 1 base, with 6 bases between them. The CDR3 nucleotides read TGTGCCAGTAGTATCGCGCAGAACACTGAAGCTTTCTTT. As protein: CASSIAQNTEAFF.

This clonotype was observed at least ten times. This chain joins TRBV15 and TRBJ1-1, with D hard to call. Germline lookup yields CDR1 LNHNV and CDR2 YYDKDF (reference sequence). V was clipped by 5 bases and J by 2 bases, with 21 bases between them. The CDR3 length is 17 residues. Written as DNA, the CDR3 is TGTGCCACCAGCGCGACTGGCAGACAACCTTTCAACACTGAAGCTTTCTTT. Translation gives CATSATGRQPFNTEAFF.

Only a few counts were recorded for this clonotype. This chain connects TRBV14 to TRBJ2-7; no clear D. The CDR3 consists of 16 residues. Germline CDR1 is SGHDN and CDR2 is FVKESK. Trimming pared 3 bases from V and 0 bases from J, leaving 15 bases between. CDR3 protein: CASSHGPVLNSYEQYF. The CDR3 DNA reads TGTGCCAGCAGCCACGGCCCGGTGCTGAACTCCTACGAGCAGTACTTC.

This clonotype was found a few times. The rearrangement uses TRBV10-2 and TRBJ1-1; 8 nucleotides agree with TRBD1. Per the germline V gene, CDR1 is WSHSY and CDR2 is SAAADI. V shed 7 bases and J 6 bases; nucleotides not matched to a gene: 10. This CDR3 is 14 amino acids long. CDR3 residues: CASKSQQGAAEAFF. The CDR3 nucleotides are TGCGCCAGCAAAAGCCAGCAGGGGGCCGCTGAAGCTTTCTTT.

This clonotype was observed at least ten times. The chain is built from TRBV6-1 and TRBJ1-1; no reliable D call. Germline CDR1 is MNHNS and CDR2 is SASEGT. The ends were cut back, 2 bases at V and 0 bases at J, with 10 bases in the middle. This CDR3 is built from 15 residues. DNA of the CDR3: TGTGCCAGCAGTGAAAGGCGATTCATGAACACTGAAGCTTTCTTT. Its translation is CASSERRFMNTEAFF.

This clonotype was detected a few times. The genes are TRBV27 and TRBJ2-7; D possibly corresponds to TRBD2 (6 bases). The CDR3 extends over 17 amino acids. Germline CDR1 and CDR2: MNHEY and SMNVEV (reference sequence). V shed 8 bases and J shed 7 bases, with 30 bases lying between them. CDR3 coding DNA: TGTGCCAGCGGCCCAACCCGCAACAGGTGGAAACGGGGGGAGCAGTACTTC. Translation gives CASGPTRNRWKRGEQYF.

For this clonotype: This may come from a read error, since a much larger clone is one base off. The CDR3 does not close with the conserved phenylalanine or tryptophan, likely indicating a read error. V usage is TRBV2 and J usage is TRBJ2-7, with D perhaps TRBD1 (6 bases). The CDR3 has 15 amino acids. Germline CDR1 SNHLY, CDR2 FYNNEI. Trimming cost V 6 bases and J 6 bases, with 21 bases left between them. The CDR3 region is CASRSGTIPSGEQYL. The CDR3 bases are TGTGCCAGCAGATCCGGGACAATCCCCTCTGGCGAGCAGTACCTC.

This clonotype was observed many times. This rearrangement joins TRBV5-1 to TRBJ2-7; 8 bases are shared with TRBD1. J gave up 5 bases and V 0 bases, and 16 bases lay outside the gene matches. The length of the CDR3 is 18 residues. CDR1 is SGHRS and CDR2 is YFSETQ in the germline V gene. The CDR3 loop reads CASSLASPGWTGPHEQYF. CDR3 sequence (DNA): TGCGCCAGCAGCTTGGCCTCCCCCGGATGGACAGGGCCCCACGAGCAGTACTTC.

This clonotype has ten or more counts. The chain joins TRBV28 to TRBJ1-6, with D unclear. This CDR3 contains 15 residues. Trimming stripped 5 bases from V and 2 bases from J, with 10 bases between. CDR1 MDHEN and CDR2 SYDVKM come from the germline V gene. The CDR3 protein is CASSRKGTYNSPLHF. The CDR3 bases are TGTGCCAGCAGTCGAAAAGGCACCTATAATTCACCCCTCCACTTT.

This clonotype was counted ten times or more. The chain has TRBV7-2 and TRBJ2-7; D unresolved. The CDR3 loop spans 14 amino acids. Looked up from germline, CDR1 is SGHTA and CDR2 is FQGNSA. V was shortened by 1 base and J by 2 bases, with 9 bases between the two germline ends. CDR3 amino acids: CASSLGGQTYEQYF. CDR3 DNA: TGTGCCAGCAGCTTAGGGGGTCAGACCTACGAGCAGTACTTC. Full variable domain (rest looked up from reference TRBV7-2 and TRBJ2-7): GAGVSQSPSNKVTEKGKDVELRCDPISGHTALYWYRQSLGQGLEFLIYFQGNSAPDKSGLPSDRFSAERTGGSVSTLTIQRTQQEDSAVYLCASSLGGQTYEQYFGPGTRLTVT.

The chain employs TRBV25-1 and TRBJ1-2; 8 bases align to TRBD1. The J segment lost 11 bases and the V segment lost 1 base, leaving 6 bases of the junction unmatched. The CDR3 runs to 13 residues. Germline V gives CDR1 MGHDK, CDR2 SYGVNS. The CDR3 is CASSEFGQGQYTF. The CDR3 nucleotides read TGTGCCAGCAGTGAATTCGGACAGGGCCAATACACCTTC.

This clonotype was observed at least ten times. The V call is TRBV4-2, the J call TRBJ2-5, with 8 bases matching TRBD2. Germline CDR1 is LGHNA and CDR2 is YNFKEQ. The CDR3 contains 14 residues. J was trimmed by 4 bases and V by 4 bases; bases with no gene match: 5. The CDR3 region has the DNA TGTGCCAGCAGCCCCAACCGGGGGGGAGAGACCCAGTACTTC. It encodes CASSPNRGGETQYF.

This clonotype has ten or more counts. This CDR3 reads CASSSGDDRGTNYGYTF. The CDR3 region has the DNA TGTGCCAGCAGTTCAGGGGACGACAGGGGGACCAACTATGGCTACACCTTC. This chain joins TRBV28 and TRBJ1-2; 9 bases line up with TRBD1. Trimming cost V 4 bases and J 2 bases; bases outside gene matches: 11. The CDR3 runs to 17 residues. CDR1 is MDHEN, CDR2 SYDVKM, per germline.

This chain links TRBV4-1 with TRBJ2-2; 9 positions match TRBD2. The CDR3 totals 19 residues. Per germline, CDR1 MGHRA and CDR2 YSYEKL. V was pared by 0 bases and J by 1 base, with 9 bases of the junction left unmatched. CDR3 sequence (DNA): TGCGCCAGCAGCCAAGATCTTGGTAGCGGGGGCCTGAACACCGGGGAGCTGTTTTTT. Translating gives CASSQDLGSGGLNTGELFF.

The table lists this clonotype with many counts. The chain carries TRBV2 and TRBJ2-1, with 7 bases lining up with TRBD1. The CDR3 is made up of 19 amino acids. CDR1 and CDR2 (germline): SNHLY, FYNNEI. V dropped 4 bases and J dropped 8; count of bases not matched to a gene: 23. CDR3 in DNA: TGTGCCAGCAGTGGACAGGGACCCAACCACCAAAAAAGACTCGATGAGCAGTTCTTC. Residues: CASSGQGPNHQKRLDEQFF.

This clonotype was found many times. V and J are TRBV9 and TRBJ2-7, with 8 bases fitting TRBD1. Germline values: CDR1 SGDLS, CDR2 YYNGEE. After removal of 3 bases from V and 1 base from J, the junction contained 6 bases not matched to a gene. The CDR3 covers 15 residues. The CDR3 spells CASSGSRQGSYEQYF. CDR3 in DNA: TGTGCCAGCAGCGGTTCCAGACAGGGGTCCTACGAGCAGTACTTC.

This clonotype has ten or more counts. V gene TRBV12-3 or TRBV12-4 combines with J gene TRBJ2-1; D unclear. This CDR3 is 12 amino acids long. The ends were cut back, 6 bases at V and 8 bases at J, with 11 bases in the middle. CDR3 coding DNA: TGTGCCAGCAGGCCTTCAGGTGATGAGCAGTTCTTC. The encoded protein is CASRPSGDEQFF.

This clonotype was picked up a small number of times. The chain uses TRBV2 and TRBJ1-1; TRBD1 agrees at 7 bases. The V gene end was trimmed by 4 bases and the J gene end by 4 bases; junction bases not matched to a gene: 9. The CDR3 is 15 residues long. The germline V gene has CDR1 SNHLY and CDR2 FYNNEI. CDR3 loop: CASSVPGRDSTEAFF. As DNA, the CDR3 is TGTGCCAGCAGTGTCCCCGGCCGGGACAGCACTGAAGCTTTCTTT.

This sequence joins TRBV27 and TRBJ1-2; D might be TRBD1 (6 bases). Germline CDR1 MNHEY, CDR2 SMNVEV (reference sequence). V dropped 5 bases and J dropped 2 bases, with 21 bases sitting between them. This CDR3 is 17 amino acids long. The CDR3 protein is CASSQGRPDRPNYGYTF. The CDR3 bases are TGTGCCAGCAGTCAAGGCCGGCCGGACAGACCAAACTATGGCTACACCTTC.

There are many counts of this clonotype. V usage is TRBV30 and J usage is TRBJ1-2; D perhaps matches TRBD1 (5 bases). The CDR3 totals 13 residues. Germline CDR1 GTSNPN, CDR2 SVGIG (reference sequence). V lost 5 bases and J 8 bases, leaving 18 bases between the germline ends. CDR3 protein: CAWGVGQGRGYTF. Written as DNA, the CDR3 is TGTGCCTGGGGGGTCGGCCAGGGTAGAGGCTACACCTTC.

This clonotype occurred many times. V gene TRBV4-1 combines with J gene TRBJ2-7; TRBD1 agrees at 10 bases. Trimming removed 0 bases from V and 6 bases from J; junction bases left unmatched: 5. CDR3 size: 15 residues. Germline V gene data show CDR1 as MGHRA and CDR2 as YSYEKL. The CDR3 DNA reads as TGCGCCAGCAGCCAAGACCGGGACAGGGGTTTCGAGCAGTACTTC. Amino acids: CASSQDRDRGFEQYF.

The table lists this clonotype with many counts. V gene TRBV20-1 combines with J gene TRBJ2-5, with 7 bases that match TRBD2. CDR3 length equals 13 residues. Per germline, CDR1 DFQATT and CDR2 SNEGSKA (reference sequence). V was clipped by 4 bases and J by 4 bases; unmatched bases: 6. CDR3 nucleotide sequence: TGCAGTGCTATTTGGACGGGGGGAGAGACCCAGTACTTC. Its translation: CSAIWTGGETQYF.

Note on this clonotype: A much larger clone lies a single base off, so this may be a read error. This rearrangement joins TRBV5-6 to TRBJ1-4; weak D call: TRBD1 (5 bases). Trimming took 5 bases from V and 7 from J, leaving 15 bases between them. The germline gives CDR1 SGHDT, CDR2 YYEEEE. This CDR3 has 14 amino acids. The CDR3 region has the DNA TGTGCCAGCAGGCAGGGACCTGCGGGTGAAAAACTGTTTTTT. Its protein is CASRQGPAGEKLFF.

On this clonotype itself: This CDR3 fails to terminate in the conserved phenylalanine or tryptophan, so it likely reflects a read error. The chain recombines TRBV14 with TRBJ1-2; the D gene is possibly TRBD1 (6 bases). Germline loops: CDR1 SGHDN, CDR2 FVKESK. Deletions cut 4 bases from V and 7 bases from J, with 13 bases between. The CDR3 sequence is 13 residues long. CDR3 bases: TGTGCCAGCAGCCTACAGGGACTTGCTGGCTACACCCTC. It encodes CASSLQGLAGYTL.

At least ten counts were recorded for this clonotype. The J gene is TRBJ2-3, the V gene TRBV28; 9 positions agree with TRBD2. This CDR3 is built from 15 residues. The germline CDR1 and CDR2 sequences are MDHEN and SYDVKM. The J segment lost 2 bases and the V segment lost 6 bases, leaving 6 bases of the junction unmatched. In nucleotides, the CDR3 is TGTGCCAGCAGGACAGCGGGGGGCCCCACAGATACGCAGTATTTT. This codes for CASRTAGGPTDTQYF.

At least ten counts were recorded for this clonotype. The rearrangement links TRBV5-1 to TRBJ2-1; 9 bases are a match to TRBD2. The CDR3 extends over 16 amino acids. The J segment lost 4 bases and the V segment lost 0 bases, leaving 5 bases of the junction unmatched. CDR1 is SGHRS, CDR2 YFSETQ, per germline. The CDR3 DNA sequence: TGCGCCAGCAGCTTGGTCCTGCGGGGGGGATACAATGAGCAGTTCTTC. This sequence encodes CASSLVLRGGYNEQFF.

The chain uses TRBV3-1 and TRBJ1-6; 11 positions match TRBD1. The CDR3 spans 16 residues. Losses at the gene ends were 4 bases for V and 3 bases for J; bases not matched to a gene: 2. Germline CDR1 is LGHDT and CDR2 is YNNKEL (reference sequence). The CDR3 sequence: CASSPGTGGYNSPLHF. The CDR3 coding sequence is TGTGCCAGCAGCCCCGGGACAGGGGGCTATAATTCACCCCTCCACTTT. Supplemented by reference TRBV3-1 and TRBJ1-6, the full variable domain reads DTAVSQTPKYLVTQMGNDKSIKCEQNLGHDTMYWYKQDSKKFLKIMFSYNNKELIINETVPNRFSPKSPDKAHLNLHINSLELGDSAVYFCASSPGTGGYNSPLHFGNGTRLTVT.

About this clonotype itself: This may stem from a read error, because a much larger clone lies one nucleotide away. The CDR3 ends on some other residue instead of the conserved phenylalanine or tryptophan, so this is likely a read error. This chain joins TRBV20-1 and TRBJ2-7; D ambiguous. The CDR3 extends over 10 amino acids. The ends were cut back, 5 bases at V and 4 bases at J, with 6 bases in the middle. In germline, CDR1 is DFQATT, CDR2 SNEGSKA (reference sequence). The CDR3 region has the DNA TGCAGTGCTGAAAAATACGAGCAGTACCTC. Translated, it gives CSAEKYEQYL.

In regard to this clonotype: Here the CDR3 omits its conserved ending phenylalanine or tryptophan, so a read error is the likely source. The chain recombines TRBV2 with TRBJ1-4, with unresolved D. This CDR3 spans 16 amino acids. With 6 bases removed from V and 3 bases from J, the gap between germline ends came to 17 bases. Germline V CDR1 and CDR2: SNHLY, FYNNEI. CDR3 DNA: TGTGCCAGCAGCCCACATTTCATGTCAGCTAATGAAAAACTGTTTTCT. Its protein is CASSPHFMSANEKLFS.